This T cell receptor beta chain was captured in a study of blood T cell repertoires in COVID-19. Sequenced by immunoSEQ multiplex PCR; TCRdb stores in-frame clones only, minus some. The data show about 66,000 clones, roughly 91% seen once. Germline V gene data show CDR1 as MNHEY and CDR2 as SVGAGI. The CDR3 covers 13 residues. V was trimmed by 5 bases and J by 3 bases, leaving 10 bases between them. This TCR was sampled from a man aged 55 to 70 with acute or convalescent COVID-19. The chain links TRBV6-5 to TRBJ1-2; no definite D call. Sequencing used peripheral blood. CDR3: CASSHGYDYGYTF. In DNA, the CDR3 is TGTGCCAGCAGTCACGGGTACGACTATGGCTACACCTTC.